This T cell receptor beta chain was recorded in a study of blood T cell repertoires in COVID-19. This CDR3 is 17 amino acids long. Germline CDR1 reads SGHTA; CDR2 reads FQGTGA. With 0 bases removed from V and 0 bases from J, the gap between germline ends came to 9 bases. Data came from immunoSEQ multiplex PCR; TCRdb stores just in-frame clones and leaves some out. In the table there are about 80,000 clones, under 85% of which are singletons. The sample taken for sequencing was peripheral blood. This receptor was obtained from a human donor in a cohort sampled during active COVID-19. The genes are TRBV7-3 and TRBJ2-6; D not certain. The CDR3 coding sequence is TGTGCCAGCAGCTTAACCCAGGATTACTCTGGGGCCAACGTCCTGACTTTC. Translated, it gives CASSLTQDYSGANVLTF. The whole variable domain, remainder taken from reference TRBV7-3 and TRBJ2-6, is GAGVSQTPSNKVTEKGKYVELRCDPISGHTALYWYRQSLGQGPEFLIYFQGTGAADDSGLPNDRFFAVRPEGSVSTLKIQRTERGDSAVYLCASSLTQDYSGANVLTFGAGSRLTVL.